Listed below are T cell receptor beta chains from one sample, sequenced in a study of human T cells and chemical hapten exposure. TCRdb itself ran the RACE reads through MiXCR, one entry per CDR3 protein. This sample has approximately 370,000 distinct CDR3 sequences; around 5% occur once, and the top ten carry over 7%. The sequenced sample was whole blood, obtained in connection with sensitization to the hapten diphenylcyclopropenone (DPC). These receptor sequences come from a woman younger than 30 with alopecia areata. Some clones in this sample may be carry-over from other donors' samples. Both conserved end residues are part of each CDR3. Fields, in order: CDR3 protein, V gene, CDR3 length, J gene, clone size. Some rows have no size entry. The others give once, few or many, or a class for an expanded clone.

CDR3aa: CSSAGQTVPYEQYF; v_gene: TRBV20-1; len: 14; j_gene: TRBJ2-7; abundance: many
CDR3aa: CASSFNPIAGLSYNEQFF; v_gene: TRBV11-3; len: 18; j_gene: TRBJ2-1; abundance: many
CDR3aa: CASSFLWSNPGANVLTF; v_gene: TRBV5-4; len: 17; j_gene: TRBJ2-6; abundance: few
CDR3aa: CASSKTGGASGNTIYF; v_gene: TRBV5-1; len: 16; j_gene: TRBJ1-3; abundance: .
CDR3aa: CSVERDRTEAFF; v_gene: TRBV29-1; len: 12; j_gene: TRBJ1-1; abundance: many
CDR3aa: CAISDASGGTRVNNEQFF; v_gene: TRBV10-3; len: 18; j_gene: TRBJ2-1; abundance: few
CDR3aa: CASSQGVSGGSSYNEQFF; v_gene: TRBV4-3; len: 18; j_gene: TRBJ2-1; abundance: few
CDR3aa: CASSSTGPRGSRYNEQFF; v_gene: TRBV11-3; len: 18; j_gene: TRBJ2-1; abundance: .
CDR3aa: CASSPLPTGINQPQHF; v_gene: TRBV18; len: 16; j_gene: TRBJ1-5; abundance: few
CDR3aa: CSVGGWGANEKLFF; v_gene: TRBV29-1; len: 14; j_gene: TRBJ1-4; abundance: many
CDR3aa: CATSDPPRTEQYF; v_gene: TRBV24-1; len: 13; j_gene: TRBJ2-3; abundance: many
CDR3aa: CATWGGNTGELFF; v_gene: TRBV12-3/TRBV12-4; len: 13; j_gene: TRBJ2-2; abundance: .
CDR3aa: CAISESEGTSDEQFF; v_gene: TRBV10-3; len: 15; j_gene: TRBJ2-1; abundance: many
CDR3aa: CASSEWKQGGAQYF; v_gene: TRBV25-1; len: 14; j_gene: TRBJ2-3; abundance: few
CDR3aa: CASSLDRGEAQYF; v_gene: TRBV5-4; len: 13; j_gene: TRBJ2-5; abundance: few
CDR3aa: CASSLTGQNEKLFF; v_gene: TRBV12-3/TRBV12-4; len: 14; j_gene: TRBJ1-4; abundance: many
CDR3aa: CASNPGQLYNQPQHF; v_gene: TRBV6-2/TRBV6-3; len: 15; j_gene: TRBJ1-5; abundance: .
CDR3aa: CASSPNLGPSSYEQYF; v_gene: TRBV9; len: 16; j_gene: TRBJ2-7; abundance: .
CDR3aa: CAISPGQVADTQYF; v_gene: TRBV10-3; len: 14; j_gene: TRBJ2-3; abundance: few
CDR3aa: CASSPPLRDYNEQFF; v_gene: TRBV18; len: 15; j_gene: TRBJ2-1; abundance: many
CDR3aa: CASSSGSGGPGELFF; v_gene: TRBV12-3/TRBV12-4; len: 15; j_gene: TRBJ2-2; abundance: many
CDR3aa: CSVDTTEDAFF; v_gene: TRBV29-1; len: 11; j_gene: TRBJ1-1; abundance: few
CDR3aa: CASSNSGGNFEQFF; v_gene: TRBV28; len: 14; j_gene: TRBJ2-1; abundance: many
CDR3aa: CATSRTGGETQYF; v_gene: TRBV10-3; len: 13; j_gene: TRBJ2-5; abundance: many
CDR3aa: CASTIGQGRDEQFF; v_gene: TRBV19; len: 14; j_gene: TRBJ2-1; abundance: many
CDR3aa: CASSPSGGANSPLHF; v_gene: TRBV5-1; len: 15; j_gene: TRBJ1-6; abundance: many
CDR3aa: CASSQLQGDTIYF; v_gene: TRBV14; len: 13; j_gene: TRBJ1-3; abundance: many
CDR3aa: CASSPGPLREPQHF; v_gene: TRBV18; len: 14; j_gene: TRBJ1-5; abundance: .
CDR3aa: CASSRAYNSPLHF; v_gene: TRBV13; len: 13; j_gene: TRBJ1-6; abundance: many
CDR3aa: CASSSGTSGFNEQFF; v_gene: TRBV6-2/TRBV6-3; len: 15; j_gene: TRBJ2-1; abundance: .
CDR3aa: CAISDNGYSNQPQHF; v_gene: TRBV10-3; len: 15; j_gene: TRBJ1-5; abundance: .
CDR3aa: CASSPGQGTRQTPQHF; v_gene: TRBV6-5; len: 16; j_gene: TRBJ1-5; abundance: many
CDR3aa: CASSLRTAVATNEKLFF; v_gene: TRBV7-2; len: 17; j_gene: TRBJ1-4; abundance: few
CDR3aa: CASSYAGGVKNIQYF; v_gene: TRBV6-5; len: 15; j_gene: TRBJ2-4; abundance: many
CDR3aa: CASSVLDRTDTQYF; v_gene: TRBV9; len: 14; j_gene: TRBJ2-3; abundance: few
CDR3aa: CASKRGSTDTQYF; v_gene: TRBV7-8; len: 13; j_gene: TRBJ2-3; abundance: few
CDR3aa: CASSDRGPTATEAFF; v_gene: TRBV2; len: 15; j_gene: TRBJ1-1; abundance: few
CDR3aa: CASMVDWAGEQFF; v_gene: TRBV2; len: 13; j_gene: TRBJ2-1; abundance: few
CDR3aa: CASSQRQKGNTGELFF; v_gene: TRBV13; len: 16; j_gene: TRBJ2-2; abundance: .
CDR3aa: CASTLRDRVNQPQHF; v_gene: TRBV21-1; len: 15; j_gene: TRBJ1-5; abundance: .
CDR3aa: CASSPPTGYNTEAFF; v_gene: TRBV6-2/TRBV6-3; len: 15; j_gene: TRBJ1-1; abundance: few
CDR3aa: CASSGTSMNTEAFF; v_gene: TRBV28; len: 14; j_gene: TRBJ1-1; abundance: few
CDR3aa: CASSYDFQGPEAFF; v_gene: TRBV6-2/TRBV6-3; len: 14; j_gene: TRBJ1-1; abundance: few
CDR3aa: CASSFSGTGWGRGYTF; v_gene: TRBV7-2; len: 16; j_gene: TRBJ1-2; abundance: few
CDR3aa: CASSLTGGVGNQPQHF; v_gene: TRBV27; len: 16; j_gene: TRBJ1-5; abundance: few
CDR3aa: CSASSYTDTQYF; v_gene: TRBV20-1; len: 12; j_gene: TRBJ2-3; abundance: few
CDR3aa: CSPWTEETQYF; v_gene: TRBV29-1; len: 11; j_gene: TRBJ2-5; abundance: many
CDR3aa: CASSLKVPPSGANVLTF; v_gene: TRBV5-6; len: 17; j_gene: TRBJ2-6; abundance: many
CDR3aa: CASSWDPGANGYTF; v_gene: TRBV6-5; len: 14; j_gene: TRBJ1-2; abundance: many
CDR3aa: CSARDPGTLYGYTF; v_gene: TRBV20-1; len: 14; j_gene: TRBJ1-2; abundance: many
CDR3aa: CASSPYGNYGYTF; v_gene: TRBV12-3/TRBV12-4; len: 13; j_gene: TRBJ1-2; abundance: .
CDR3aa: CASSVGVGNTQYF; v_gene: TRBV11-2; len: 13; j_gene: TRBJ2-3; abundance: many
CDR3aa: CASSGAGAKISYEQYF; v_gene: TRBV2; len: 16; j_gene: TRBJ2-7; abundance: few
CDR3aa: CASSPVPGQAPSRTDTQYF; v_gene: TRBV11-2; len: 19; j_gene: TRBJ2-3; abundance: .
CDR3aa: CSARIRDNEQFF; v_gene: TRBV20-1; len: 12; j_gene: TRBJ2-1; abundance: many
CDR3aa: CASSYSQGVDEQYF; v_gene: TRBV6-2/TRBV6-3; len: 14; j_gene: TRBJ2-7; abundance: few
CDR3aa: CAISERGPRGTDTQYF; v_gene: TRBV10-3; len: 16; j_gene: TRBJ2-3; abundance: many
CDR3aa: CASSSPLGETQYF; v_gene: TRBV7-2; len: 13; j_gene: TRBJ2-5; abundance: .
CDR3aa: CASSYSYTGRQETQYF; v_gene: TRBV6-5; len: 16; j_gene: TRBJ2-5; abundance: few
CDR3aa: CASSLARASAMDTQYF; v_gene: TRBV5-1; len: 16; j_gene: TRBJ2-3; abundance: few